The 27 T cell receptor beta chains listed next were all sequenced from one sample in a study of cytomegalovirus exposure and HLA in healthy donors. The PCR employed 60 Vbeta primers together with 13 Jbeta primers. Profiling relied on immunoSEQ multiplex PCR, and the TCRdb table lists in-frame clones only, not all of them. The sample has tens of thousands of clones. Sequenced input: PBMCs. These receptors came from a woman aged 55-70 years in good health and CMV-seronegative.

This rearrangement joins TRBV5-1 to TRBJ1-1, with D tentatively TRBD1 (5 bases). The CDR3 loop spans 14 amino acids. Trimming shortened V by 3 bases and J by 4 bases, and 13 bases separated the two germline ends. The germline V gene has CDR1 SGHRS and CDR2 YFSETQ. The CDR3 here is CASSWGDGATEAFF. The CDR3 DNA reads TGCGCCAGCAGCTGGGGGGACGGTGCCACTGAAGCTTTCTTT.

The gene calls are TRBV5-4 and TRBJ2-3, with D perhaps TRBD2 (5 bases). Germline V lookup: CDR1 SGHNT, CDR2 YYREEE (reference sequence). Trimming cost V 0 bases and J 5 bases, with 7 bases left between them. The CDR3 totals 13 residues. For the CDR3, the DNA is TGTGCCAGCAGCTTGGCGGGATTAGATACGCAGTATTTT. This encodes CASSLAGLDTQYF. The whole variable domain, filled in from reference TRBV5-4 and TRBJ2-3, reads ETGVTQSPTHLIKTRGQQVTLRCSSQSGHNTVSWYQQALGQGPQFIFQYYREEENGRGNFPPRFSGLQFPNYSSELNVNALELDDSALYLCASSLAGLDTQYFGPGTRLTVL.

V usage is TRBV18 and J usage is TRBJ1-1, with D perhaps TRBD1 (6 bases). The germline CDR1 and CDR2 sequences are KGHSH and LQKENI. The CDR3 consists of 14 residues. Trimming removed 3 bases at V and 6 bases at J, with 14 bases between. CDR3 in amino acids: CASSPSGGSSEAFF. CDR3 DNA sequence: TGTGCCAGCTCACCGAGCGGGGGCTCGTCTGAAGCTTTCTTT. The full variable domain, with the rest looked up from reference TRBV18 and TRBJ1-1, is NAGVMQNPRHLVRRRGQEARLRCSPMKGHSHVYWYRQLPEEGLKFMVYLQKENIIDESGMPKERFSAEFPKEGPSILRIQQVVRGDSAAYFCASSPSGGSSEAFFGQGTRLTVV.

CDR3 sequence reads: CASSVRAGLRTDPETYNEQFF. The CDR3 DNA follows: TGTGCCAGCAGCGTGCGGGCCGGGTTGAGGACGGATCCGGAGACCTACAATGAGCAGTTCTTC. This chain links TRBV9 with TRBJ2-1; TRBD2 might be the D (5 bases). This CDR3 is built from 21 residues. Germline values: CDR1 SGDLS, CDR2 YYNGEE. V lost 2 bases to trimming and J lost 2 bases, with 29 bases between them.

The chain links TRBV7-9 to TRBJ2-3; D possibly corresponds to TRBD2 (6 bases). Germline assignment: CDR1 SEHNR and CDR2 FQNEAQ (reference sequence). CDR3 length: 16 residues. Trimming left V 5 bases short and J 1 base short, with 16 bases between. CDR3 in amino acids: CASSLGRRGRTDTQYF. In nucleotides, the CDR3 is TGTGCCAGCAGCCTGGGGCGGAGGGGTCGCACAGATACGCAGTATTTT.

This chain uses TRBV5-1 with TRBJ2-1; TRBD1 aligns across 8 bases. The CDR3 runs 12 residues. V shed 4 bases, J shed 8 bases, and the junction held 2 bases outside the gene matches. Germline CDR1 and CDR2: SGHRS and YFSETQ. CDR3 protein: CASSQQGDEQFF. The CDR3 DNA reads TGCGCCAGCAGCCAACAGGGGGATGAGCAGTTCTTC.

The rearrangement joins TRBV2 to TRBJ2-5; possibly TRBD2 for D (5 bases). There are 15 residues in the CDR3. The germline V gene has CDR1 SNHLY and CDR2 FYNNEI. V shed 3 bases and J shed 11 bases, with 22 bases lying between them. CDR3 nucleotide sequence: TGTGCCAGCAGTGATAGGACTCTACCGACTAAGGAGCAGTACTTC. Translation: CASSDRTLPTKEQYF.

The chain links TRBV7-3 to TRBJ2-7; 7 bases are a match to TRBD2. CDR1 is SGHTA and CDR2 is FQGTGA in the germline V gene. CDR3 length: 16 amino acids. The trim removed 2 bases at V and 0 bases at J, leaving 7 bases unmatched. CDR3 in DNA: TGTGCCAGCAGCTTAGGATATGCGGGAGCCTCCTACGAGCAGTACTTC. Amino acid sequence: CASSLGYAGASYEQYF.

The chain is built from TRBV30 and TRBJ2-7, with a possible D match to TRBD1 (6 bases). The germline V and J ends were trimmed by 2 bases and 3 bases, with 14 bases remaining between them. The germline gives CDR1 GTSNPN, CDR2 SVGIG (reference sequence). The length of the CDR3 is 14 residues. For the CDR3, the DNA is TGTGCCTGGAGTCAGACAGGATGGGGCTACGAGCAGTACTTC. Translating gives CAWSQTGWGYEQYF.

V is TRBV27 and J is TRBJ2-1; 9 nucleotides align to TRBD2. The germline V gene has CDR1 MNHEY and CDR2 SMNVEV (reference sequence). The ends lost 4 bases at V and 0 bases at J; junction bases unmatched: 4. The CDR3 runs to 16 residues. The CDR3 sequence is CASSSISGSSYNEQFF. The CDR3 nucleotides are TGTGCCAGCAGTTCGATTAGCGGGAGCTCCTACAATGAGCAGTTCTTC.

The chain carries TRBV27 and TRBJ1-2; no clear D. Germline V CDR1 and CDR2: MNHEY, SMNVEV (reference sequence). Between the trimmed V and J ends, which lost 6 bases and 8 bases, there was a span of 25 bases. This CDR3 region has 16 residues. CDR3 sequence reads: CASSPEALTLKIGYTF. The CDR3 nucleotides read TGTGCCAGCAGCCCAGAGGCTCTTACTCTCAAGATAGGCTACACCTTC.

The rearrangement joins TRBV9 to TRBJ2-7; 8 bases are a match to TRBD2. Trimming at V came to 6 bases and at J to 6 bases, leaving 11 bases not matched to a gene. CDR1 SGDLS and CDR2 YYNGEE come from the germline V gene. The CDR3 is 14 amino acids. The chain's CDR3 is CASNPGTRLSEQYF. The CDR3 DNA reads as TGTGCCAGCAACCCCGGGACTAGGCTGAGCGAGCAGTACTTC.

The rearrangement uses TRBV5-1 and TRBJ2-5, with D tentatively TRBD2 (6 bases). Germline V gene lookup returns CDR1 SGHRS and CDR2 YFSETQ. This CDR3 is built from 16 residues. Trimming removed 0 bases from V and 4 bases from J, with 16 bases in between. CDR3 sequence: CASSLDPAGRGETQYF. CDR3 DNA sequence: TGCGCCAGCAGCTTGGATCCAGCGGGTAGGGGAGAGACCCAGTACTTC.

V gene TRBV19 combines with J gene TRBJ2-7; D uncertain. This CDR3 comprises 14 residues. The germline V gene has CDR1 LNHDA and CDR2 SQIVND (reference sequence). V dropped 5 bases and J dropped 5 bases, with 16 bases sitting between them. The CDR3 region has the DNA TGTGCCAGTAGTTTTTACAGTGGGTGGGACGAGCAGTACTTC. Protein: CASSFYSGWDEQYF.

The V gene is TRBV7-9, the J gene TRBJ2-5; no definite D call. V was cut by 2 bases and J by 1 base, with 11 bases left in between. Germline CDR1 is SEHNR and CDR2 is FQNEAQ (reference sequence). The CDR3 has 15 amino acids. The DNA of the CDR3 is TGTGCCAGCAGCTTACCCCTGGGCCCCCAAGAGACCCAGTACTTC. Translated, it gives CASSLPLGPQETQYF. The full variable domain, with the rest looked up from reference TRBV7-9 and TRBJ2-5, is DTGVSQNPRHKITKRGQNVTFRCDPISEHNRLYWYRQTLGQGPEFLTYFQNEAQLEKSRLLSDRFSAERPKGSFSTLEIQRTEQGDSAMYLCASSLPLGPQETQYFGPGTRLLVL.

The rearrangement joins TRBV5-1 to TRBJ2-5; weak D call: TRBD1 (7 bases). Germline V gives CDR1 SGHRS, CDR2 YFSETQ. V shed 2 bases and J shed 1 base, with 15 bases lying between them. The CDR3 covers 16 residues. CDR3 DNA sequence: TGCGCCAGCAGCTTCGGAGGGGGCCCATCCCAAGAGACCCAGTACTTC. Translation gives CASSFGGGPSQETQYF.

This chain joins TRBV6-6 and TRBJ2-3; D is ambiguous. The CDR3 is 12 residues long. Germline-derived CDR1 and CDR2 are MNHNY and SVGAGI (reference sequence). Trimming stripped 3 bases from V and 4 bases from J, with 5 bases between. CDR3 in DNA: TGTGCCAGCAGTTATGAGGCAGATACGCAGTATTTT. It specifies CASSYEADTQYF.

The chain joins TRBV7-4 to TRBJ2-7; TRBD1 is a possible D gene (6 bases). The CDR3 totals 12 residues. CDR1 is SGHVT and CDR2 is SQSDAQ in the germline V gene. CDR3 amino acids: CPEPNRAEEQYF. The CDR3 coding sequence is TGTCCCGAACCTAACAGGGCCGAGGAGCAGTACTTC.

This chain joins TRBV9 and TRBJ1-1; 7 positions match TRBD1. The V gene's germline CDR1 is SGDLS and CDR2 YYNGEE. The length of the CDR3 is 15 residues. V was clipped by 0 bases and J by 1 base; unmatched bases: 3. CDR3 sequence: CASSVATGPNTEAFF. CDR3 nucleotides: TGTGCCAGCAGCGTAGCGACAGGGCCGAACACTGAAGCTTTCTTT. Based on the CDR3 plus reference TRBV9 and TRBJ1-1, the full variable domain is DSGVTQTPKHLITATGQRVTLRCSPRSGDLSVYWYQQSLDQGLQFLIQYYNGEERAKGNILERFSAQQFPDLHSELNLSSLELGDSALYFCASSVATGPNTEAFFGQGTRLTVV.

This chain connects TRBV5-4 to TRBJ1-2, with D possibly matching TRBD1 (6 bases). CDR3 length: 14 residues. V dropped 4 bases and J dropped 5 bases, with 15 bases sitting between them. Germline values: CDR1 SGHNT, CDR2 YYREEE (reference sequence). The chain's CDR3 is CASSPFGGSYGYTF. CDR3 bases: TGTGCCAGCAGCCCCTTTGGGGGCTCTTATGGCTACACCTTC.

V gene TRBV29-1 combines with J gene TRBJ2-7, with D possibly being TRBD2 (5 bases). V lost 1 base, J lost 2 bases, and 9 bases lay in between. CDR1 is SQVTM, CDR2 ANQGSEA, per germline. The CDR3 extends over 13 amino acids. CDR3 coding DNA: TGCAGCGTTGAAGGGAGGTCCACCTACGAGCAGTACTTC. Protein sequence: CSVEGRSTYEQYF.

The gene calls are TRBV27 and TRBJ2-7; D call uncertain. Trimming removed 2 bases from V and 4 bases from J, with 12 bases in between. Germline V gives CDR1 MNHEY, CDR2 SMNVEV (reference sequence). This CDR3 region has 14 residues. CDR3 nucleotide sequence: TGTGCCAGCAGTTTAGCGGCCCCATGGTACGAGCAGTACTTC. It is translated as CASSLAAPWYEQYF.

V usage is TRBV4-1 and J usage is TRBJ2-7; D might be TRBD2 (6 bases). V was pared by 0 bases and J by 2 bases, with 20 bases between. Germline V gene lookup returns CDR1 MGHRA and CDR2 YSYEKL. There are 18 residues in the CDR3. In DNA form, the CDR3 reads TGCGCCAGCAGCCAAGATTCACGGAGTGGGGACTTACCCTACGAGCAGTACTTC. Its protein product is CASSQDSRSGDLPYEQYF.

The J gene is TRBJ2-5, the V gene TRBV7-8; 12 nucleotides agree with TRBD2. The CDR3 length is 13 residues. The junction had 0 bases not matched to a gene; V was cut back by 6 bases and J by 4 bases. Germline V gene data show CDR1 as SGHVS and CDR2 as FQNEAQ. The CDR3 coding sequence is TGTGCCAGCAGACTAGCGGGAGGAGAGACCCAGTACTTC. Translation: CASRLAGGETQYF.

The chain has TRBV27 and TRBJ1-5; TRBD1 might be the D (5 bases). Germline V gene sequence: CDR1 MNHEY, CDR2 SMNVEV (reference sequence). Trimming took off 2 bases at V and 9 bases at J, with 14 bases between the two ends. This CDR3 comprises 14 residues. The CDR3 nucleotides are TGTGCCAGCAGTTTAGGGGGGGGAAGGTGGCCCCAGCATTTT. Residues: CASSLGGGRWPQHF.

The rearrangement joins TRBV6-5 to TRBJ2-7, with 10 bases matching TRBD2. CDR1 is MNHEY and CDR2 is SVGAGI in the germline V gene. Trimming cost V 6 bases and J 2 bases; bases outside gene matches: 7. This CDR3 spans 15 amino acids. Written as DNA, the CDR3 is TGTGCCAGCAGCATCGAAGCGGGAGGGCCCTACGAGCAGTACTTC. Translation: CASSIEAGGPYEQYF.

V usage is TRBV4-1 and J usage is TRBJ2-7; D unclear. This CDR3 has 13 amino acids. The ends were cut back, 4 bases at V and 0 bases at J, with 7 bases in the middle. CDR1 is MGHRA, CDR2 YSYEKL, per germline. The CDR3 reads CASSRPDSYEQYF. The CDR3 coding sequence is TGCGCCAGCAGCCGCCCAGACTCCTACGAGCAGTACTTC.